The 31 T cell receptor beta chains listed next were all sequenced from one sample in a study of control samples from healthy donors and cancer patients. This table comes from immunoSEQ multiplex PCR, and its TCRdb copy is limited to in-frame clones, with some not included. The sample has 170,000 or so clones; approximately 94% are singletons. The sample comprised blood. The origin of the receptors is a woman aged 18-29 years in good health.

In nucleotides, the CDR3 is TGTGCCAGCTCACTCCTTTTTGGGGATACGCAGTATTTT. Residues: CASSLLFGDTQYF. This chain connects TRBV18 to TRBJ2-3; no reliable D call. CDR3 size: 13 residues. CDR1 and CDR2 from the germline V gene are KGHSH and LQKENI. Trimming removed 4 bases from V and 6 bases from J, with 11 bases in between.

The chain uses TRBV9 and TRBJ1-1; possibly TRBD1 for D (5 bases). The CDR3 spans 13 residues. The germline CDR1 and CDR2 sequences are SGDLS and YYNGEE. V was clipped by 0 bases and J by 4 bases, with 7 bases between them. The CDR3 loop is CASSVDGTTEAFF. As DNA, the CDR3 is TGTGCCAGCAGCGTAGATGGGACCACTGAAGCTTTCTTT.

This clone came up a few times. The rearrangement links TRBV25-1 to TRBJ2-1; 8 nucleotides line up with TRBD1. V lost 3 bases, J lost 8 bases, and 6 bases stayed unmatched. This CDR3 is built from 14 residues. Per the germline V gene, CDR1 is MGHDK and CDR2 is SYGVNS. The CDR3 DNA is TGTGCCAGCAGTGATCAGGGGGCATTTTATGAGCAGTTCTTC. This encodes CASSDQGAFYEQFF.

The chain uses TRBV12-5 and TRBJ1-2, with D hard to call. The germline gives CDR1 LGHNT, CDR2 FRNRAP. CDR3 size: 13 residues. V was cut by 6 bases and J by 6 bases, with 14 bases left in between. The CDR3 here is CASGLGIVDGYTF. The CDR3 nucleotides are TGTGCTAGTGGCCTCGGGATTGTAGATGGCTACACCTTC.

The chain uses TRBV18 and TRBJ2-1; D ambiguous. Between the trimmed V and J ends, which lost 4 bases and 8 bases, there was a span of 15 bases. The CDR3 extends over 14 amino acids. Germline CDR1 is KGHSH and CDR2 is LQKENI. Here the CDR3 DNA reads TGTGCCAGCTCACTCGCAGAGGTGAGCGATGAGCAGTTCTTC. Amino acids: CASSLAEVSDEQFF.

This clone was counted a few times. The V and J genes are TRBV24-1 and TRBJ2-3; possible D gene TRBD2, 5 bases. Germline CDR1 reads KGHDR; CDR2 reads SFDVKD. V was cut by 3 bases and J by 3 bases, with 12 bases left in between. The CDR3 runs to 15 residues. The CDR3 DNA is TGTGCCACCAGTGATCGCCACGGACTTACAGATACGCAGTATTTT. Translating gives CATSDRHGLTDTQYF.

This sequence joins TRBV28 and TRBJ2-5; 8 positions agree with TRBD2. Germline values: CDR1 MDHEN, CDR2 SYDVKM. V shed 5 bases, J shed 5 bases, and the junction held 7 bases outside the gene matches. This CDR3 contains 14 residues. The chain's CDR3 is CASSRREGWETQYF. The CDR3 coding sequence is TGTGCCAGCAGTCGTCGGGAGGGTTGGGAGACCCAGTACTTC.

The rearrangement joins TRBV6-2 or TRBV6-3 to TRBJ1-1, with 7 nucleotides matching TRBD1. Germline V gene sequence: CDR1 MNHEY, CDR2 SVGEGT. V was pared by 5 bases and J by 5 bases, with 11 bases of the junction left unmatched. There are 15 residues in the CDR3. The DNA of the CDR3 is TGTGCCAGCAGTCGTAACAGGGGAGGTCTAACTGAAGCTTTCTTT. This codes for CASSRNRGGLTEAFF.

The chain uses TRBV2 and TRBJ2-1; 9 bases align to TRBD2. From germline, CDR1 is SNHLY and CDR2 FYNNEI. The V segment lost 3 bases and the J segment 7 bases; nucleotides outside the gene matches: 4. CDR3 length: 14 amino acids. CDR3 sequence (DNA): TGTGCCAGCAGTGAGGTAGCGGGAGTAAATGAGCAGTTCTTC. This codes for CASSEVAGVNEQFF.

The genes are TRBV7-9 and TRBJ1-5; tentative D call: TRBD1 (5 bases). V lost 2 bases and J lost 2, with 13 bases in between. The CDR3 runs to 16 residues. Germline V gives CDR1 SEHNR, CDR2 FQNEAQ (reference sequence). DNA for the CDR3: TGTGCCAGCAGCTTAAGCACAGGCCGGGGCAATCAGCCCCAGCATTTT. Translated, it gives CASSLSTGRGNQPQHF.

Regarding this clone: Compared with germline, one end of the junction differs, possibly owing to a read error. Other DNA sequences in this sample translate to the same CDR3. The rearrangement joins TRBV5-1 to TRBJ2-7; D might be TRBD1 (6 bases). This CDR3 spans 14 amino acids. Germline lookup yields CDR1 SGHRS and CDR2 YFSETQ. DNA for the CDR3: TGCGCCAGCAGCTTCGACAGGTTCTCCTATGAGCAGTACTTC. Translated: CASSFDRFSYEQYF.

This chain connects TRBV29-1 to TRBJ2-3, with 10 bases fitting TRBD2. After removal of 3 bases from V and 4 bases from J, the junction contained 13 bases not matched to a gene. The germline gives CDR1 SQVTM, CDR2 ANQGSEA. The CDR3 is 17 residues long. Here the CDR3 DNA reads TGCAGCGTTGACGGGGCTAGCGGGAGATCTGGGGCAGATACGCAGTATTTT. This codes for CSVDGASGRSGADTQYF.

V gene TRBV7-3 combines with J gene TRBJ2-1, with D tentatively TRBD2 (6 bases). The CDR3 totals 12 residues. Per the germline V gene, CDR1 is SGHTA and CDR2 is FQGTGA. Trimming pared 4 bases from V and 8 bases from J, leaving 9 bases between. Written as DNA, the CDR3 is TGTGCCAGCAGCTCGGGACTGGATGAGCAGTTCTTC. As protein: CASSSGLDEQFF.

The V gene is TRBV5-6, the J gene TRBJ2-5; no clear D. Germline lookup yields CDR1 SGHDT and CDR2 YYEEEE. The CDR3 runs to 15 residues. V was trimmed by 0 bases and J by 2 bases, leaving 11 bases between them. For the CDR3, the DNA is TGTGCCAGCAGCTTGGTCCGACCCGCTCAAGAGACCCAGTACTTC. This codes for CASSLVRPAQETQYF.

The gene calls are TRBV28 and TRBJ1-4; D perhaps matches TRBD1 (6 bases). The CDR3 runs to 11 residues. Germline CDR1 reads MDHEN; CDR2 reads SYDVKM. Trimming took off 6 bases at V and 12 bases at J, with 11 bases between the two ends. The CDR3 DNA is TGTGCCAGCAGGGAGGGGGAGCAACTGTTTTTT. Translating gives CASREGEQLFF.

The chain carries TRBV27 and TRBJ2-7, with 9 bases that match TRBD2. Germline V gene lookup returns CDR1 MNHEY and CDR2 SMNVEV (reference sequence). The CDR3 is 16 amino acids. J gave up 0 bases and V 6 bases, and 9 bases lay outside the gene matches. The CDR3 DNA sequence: TGTGCCAGCAGCCCATTCCTAGCGGGACGCTCCTACGAGCAGTACTTC. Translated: CASSPFLAGRSYEQYF.

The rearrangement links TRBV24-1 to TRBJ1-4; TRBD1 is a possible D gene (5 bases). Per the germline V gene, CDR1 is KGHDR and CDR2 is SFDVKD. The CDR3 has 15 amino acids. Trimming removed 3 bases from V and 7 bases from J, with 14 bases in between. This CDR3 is CATSDGGKDFEKLFF. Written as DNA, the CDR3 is TGTGCCACCAGTGATGGGGGAAAGGATTTTGAAAAACTGTTTTTT.

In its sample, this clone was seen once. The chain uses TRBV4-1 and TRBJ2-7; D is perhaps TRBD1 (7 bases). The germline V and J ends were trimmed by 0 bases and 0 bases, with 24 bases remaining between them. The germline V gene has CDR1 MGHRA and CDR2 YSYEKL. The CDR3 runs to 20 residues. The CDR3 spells CASSQDSSGTSTGSSYEQYF. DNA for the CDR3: TGCGCCAGCAGCCAAGATTCATCGGGGACTTCGACAGGGAGCTCCTACGAGCAGTACTTC.

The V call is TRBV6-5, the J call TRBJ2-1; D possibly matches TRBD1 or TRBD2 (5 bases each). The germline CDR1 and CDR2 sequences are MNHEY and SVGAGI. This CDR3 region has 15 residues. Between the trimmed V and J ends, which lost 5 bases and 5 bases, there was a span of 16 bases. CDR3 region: CASSRGRLRDNEQFF. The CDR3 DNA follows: TGTGCCAGCAGTCGGGGACGCCTAAGGGACAATGAGCAGTTCTTC.

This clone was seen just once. CDR3 DNA: TGTGCCAGCAGCTTACTAGCGGGAGTCTCCTCTAATGAGCAGTTCTTC. The encoded protein is CASSLLAGVSSNEQFF. V gene TRBV11-2 combines with J gene TRBJ2-1; 10 nucleotides align to TRBD2. The CDR3 runs 16 residues. Germline V gene data show CDR1 as SGHAT and CDR2 as FQNNGV. V lost 2 bases to trimming and J lost 7 bases; unmatched junction nucleotides: 8. The full variable domain, with the rest looked up from reference TRBV11-2 and TRBJ2-1, is EAGVAQSPRYKIIEKRQSVAFWCNPISGHATLYWYQQILGQGPKLLIQFQNNGVVDDSQLPKDRFSAERLKGVDSTLKIQPAKLEDSAVYLCASSLLAGVSSNEQFFGPGTRLTVL.

This CDR3 reads CASSPGPGNEKLFF. The CDR3 nucleotides are TGTGCCAGCTCCCCGGGCCCGGGGAATGAAAAACTGTTTTTT. The rearrangement joins TRBV9 to TRBJ1-4; D unclear. The CDR3 extends over 14 amino acids. Germline V lookup: CDR1 SGDLS, CDR2 YYNGEE. The germline V and J ends were trimmed by 7 bases and 5 bases, with 15 bases remaining between them.

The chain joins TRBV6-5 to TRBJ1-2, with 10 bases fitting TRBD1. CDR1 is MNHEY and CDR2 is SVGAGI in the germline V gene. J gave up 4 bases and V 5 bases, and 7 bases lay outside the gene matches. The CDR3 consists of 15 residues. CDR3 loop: CASSRQGAHIYGYTF. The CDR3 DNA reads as TGTGCCAGCAGTAGACAGGGGGCTCATATCTATGGCTACACCTTC.

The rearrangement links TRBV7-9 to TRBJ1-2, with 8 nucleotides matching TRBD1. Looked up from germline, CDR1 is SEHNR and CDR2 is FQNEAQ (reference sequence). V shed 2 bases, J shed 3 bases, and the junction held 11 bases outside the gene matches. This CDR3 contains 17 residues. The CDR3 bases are TGTGCCAGCAGCTTATTGGGACAGGAGCCCTCACACTATGGCTACACCTTC. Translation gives CASSLLGQEPSHYGYTF.

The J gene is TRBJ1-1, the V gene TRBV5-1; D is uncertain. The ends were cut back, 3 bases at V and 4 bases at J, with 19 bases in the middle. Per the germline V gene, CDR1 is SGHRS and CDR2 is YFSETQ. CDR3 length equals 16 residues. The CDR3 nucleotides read TGCGCCAGCAGCTCCACAGTGCTAAGCGAGGTCACTGAAGCTTTCTTT. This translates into CASSSTVLSEVTEAFF.

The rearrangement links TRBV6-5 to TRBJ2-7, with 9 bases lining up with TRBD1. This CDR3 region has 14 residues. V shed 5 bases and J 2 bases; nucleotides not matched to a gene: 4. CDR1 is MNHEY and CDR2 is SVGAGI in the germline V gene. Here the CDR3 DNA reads TGTGCCAGCAGTCACAGGGGGCGCGCCTACGAGCAGTACTTC. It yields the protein CASSHRGRAYEQYF.

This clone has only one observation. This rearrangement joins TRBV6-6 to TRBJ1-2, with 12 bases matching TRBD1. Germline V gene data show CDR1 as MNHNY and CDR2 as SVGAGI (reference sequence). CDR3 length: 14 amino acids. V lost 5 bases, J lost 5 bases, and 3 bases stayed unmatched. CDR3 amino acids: CASSKGQGAYGYTF. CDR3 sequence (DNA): TGTGCCAGCAGTAAGGGACAGGGGGCTTATGGCTACACCTTC.

For the CDR3, the DNA is TGTGCCATCAGTGACCCCCGGGACAGTAATGAAAAACTGTTTTTT. Protein product: CAISDPRDSNEKLFF. The V and J genes are TRBV10-3 and TRBJ1-4; the match to TRBD1 covers 7 bases. CDR1 is ENHRY, CDR2 SYGVKD, per germline. This CDR3 comprises 15 residues. With V trimmed by 3 bases and J by 4 bases, 5 bases remained unmatched.

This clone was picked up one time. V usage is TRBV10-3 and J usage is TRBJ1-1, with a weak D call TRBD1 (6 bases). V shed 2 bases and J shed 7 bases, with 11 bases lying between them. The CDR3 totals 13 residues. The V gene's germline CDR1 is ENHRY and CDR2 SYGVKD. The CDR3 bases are TGTGCCATCAGTGAGCCCAGGGGTTATGAAGCTTTCTTT. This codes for CAISEPRGYEAFF.

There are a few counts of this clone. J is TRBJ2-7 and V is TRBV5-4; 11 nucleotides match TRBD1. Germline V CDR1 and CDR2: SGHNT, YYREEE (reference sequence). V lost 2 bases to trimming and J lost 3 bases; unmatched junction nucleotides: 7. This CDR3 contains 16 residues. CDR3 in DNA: TGTGCCAGCAGCTTCAGGGGACAGGGGGGAGTCTACGAGCAGTACTTC. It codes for CASSFRGQGGVYEQYF.

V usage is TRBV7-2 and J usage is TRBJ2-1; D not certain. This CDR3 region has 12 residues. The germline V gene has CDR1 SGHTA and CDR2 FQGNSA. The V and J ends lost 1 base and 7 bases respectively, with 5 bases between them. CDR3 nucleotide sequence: TGTGCCAGCAGCTTAGTGGGGAATGAGCAGTTCTTC. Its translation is CASSLVGNEQFF.

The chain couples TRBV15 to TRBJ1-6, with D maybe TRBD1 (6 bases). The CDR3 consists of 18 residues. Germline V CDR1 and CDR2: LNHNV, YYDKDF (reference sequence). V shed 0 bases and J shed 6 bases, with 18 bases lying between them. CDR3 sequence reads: CATSRDPTGLAPNSPLHF. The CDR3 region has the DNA TGTGCCACCAGCAGAGATCCCACAGGGTTAGCTCCTAATTCACCCCTCCACTTT. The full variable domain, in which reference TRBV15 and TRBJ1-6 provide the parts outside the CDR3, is DAMVIQNPRYQVTQFGKPVTLSCSQTLNHNVMYWYQQKSSQAPKLLFHYYDKDFNNEADTPDNFQSRRPNTSFCFLDIRSPGLGDTAMYLCATSRDPTGLAPNSPLHFGNGTRLTVT.